This T cell receptor beta chain was documented in a study of response to subunit inactivated influenza vaccine. Study-level points and caveats: Each seasonal influenza vaccination, the authors suggested, recruits few new T cells.

TCRdb re-analysed the RT-PCR reads in MiXCR, keeping a single row per CDR3 protein. In the table there are about 160,000 distinct CDR3 sequences, roughly 11% of which are singletons. The sample holds a few counts of this clonotype. Its target is unknown. This receptor was taken from a man aged 50 to 60 who received an inactivated influenza vaccine. Sequenced material: non-naive T cells sorted from PBMCs, taken about 6 weeks after vaccination.

CDR3 sequence: CASTARDRGRGYGYTF. The DNA of the CDR3 is TGTGCCAGCACCGCCCGGGACAGGGGTCGTGGGTATGGCTACACCTTC. This rearrangement joins TRBV6-1 to TRBJ1-2; 10 bases fit TRBD1. There are 16 residues in the CDR3. V lost 7 bases to trimming and J lost 5 bases; unmatched junction nucleotides: 13. Germline V CDR1 and CDR2: MNHNS, SASEGT.